What follows describes a single TCR beta chain. The data were taken from a study of T cell changes during pregnancy in multiple sclerosis. Germline V gene data show CDR1 as KGHSH and CDR2 as LQKENI. The CDR3 covers 14 residues. The V and J ends lost 2 bases and 4 bases respectively, with 10 bases between them. Assay: immunoSEQ multiplex PCR; the TCRdb copy retains only in-frame clones and omits some. The sample consists of around 70,000 clones, approximately 91% of them appearing once. The source was peripheral blood, collected in the third trimester of pregnancy. This sequence joins TRBV18 and TRBJ2-3; D is perhaps TRBD2 (5 bases). The sequence derives from a female donor with multiple sclerosis, enrolled in a pregnancy study. DNA of the CDR3: TGTGCCAGCTCACCATCCCTAGCTGCAGATACGCAGTATTTT. The encoded protein is CASSPSLAADTQYF.